The 19 T cell receptor beta chains below were found in one sample sequenced in a study of post-analysis software for immune sequencing data. Broader study findings: There were a few TRBV segments more frequent in patients than controls, and TRBV5-6, TRBV5-1 and TRBV20-1 were among them.

Included in the TCR beta cDNA libraries were unique molecular identifiers. Each CDR3 protein gets one entry after TCRdb re-called the PCR reads with MiXCR. The sample gives some 370,000 distinct CDR3 sequences, 30% to 45% of which show up once; roughly 12% is in the top ten. Their recognized antigens are unknown. Sequenced input: blood. All receptors come from a girl aged 5-17 years with multiple sclerosis.

This chain joins TRBV12-3 or TRBV12-4 and TRBJ1-2; D is uncertain. The ends were cut back, 3 bases at V and 1 base at J, with 6 bases in the middle. CDR3 size: 13 residues. CDR3 sequence: CASSFGNNYGYTF. In DNA form, the CDR3 reads TGTGCCAGCAGTTTCGGGAATAACTATGGCTACACCTTC.

The chain carries TRBV29-1 and TRBJ1-4; D perhaps matches TRBD1 (5 bases). Trimming pared 7 bases from V and 7 bases from J, leaving 19 bases between. Germline-derived CDR1 and CDR2 are SQVTM and ANQGSEA. This CDR3 region has 14 residues. This CDR3 reads CSATSGPESEKLFF. The CDR3 coding sequence is TGCAGCGCTACCTCGGGACCGGAAAGTGAAAAACTGTTTTTT.

This clonotype occurred a few times. This chain links TRBV6-1 with TRBJ2-4; 8 bases are shared with TRBD2. Losses at the gene ends were 4 bases for V and 8 bases for J; bases not matched to a gene: 7. The CDR3 totals 14 residues. Germline-derived CDR1 and CDR2 are MNHNS and SASEGT. CDR3 sequence (DNA): TGTGCCAGCAGTGGCTTTAGCGGGGAGGACATTCAGTACTTC. Its protein product is CASSGFSGEDIQYF.

CDR3 nucleotide sequence: TGTGCCAGCATTATGACAGGGGTGGCCAACGAGCAGTACTTC. Protein sequence: CASIMTGVANEQYF. The rearrangement uses TRBV28 and TRBJ2-7; TRBD1 matches at 8 bases. This CDR3 spans 14 amino acids. The V gene end was trimmed by 7 bases and the J gene end by 5 bases; junction bases not matched to a gene: 10. Germline loops: CDR1 MDHEN, CDR2 SYDVKM. Combining the CDR3 with reference TRBV28 and TRBJ2-7 gives the whole variable domain DVKVTQSSRYLVKRTGEKVFLECVQDMDHENMFWYRQDPGLGLRLIYFSYDVKMKEKGDIPEGYSVSREKKERFSLILESASTNQTSMYLCASIMTGVANEQYFGPGTRLTVT.

The chain recombines TRBV3-1 with TRBJ2-7, with TRBD1 identical over 8 bases. Germline V lookup: CDR1 LGHDT, CDR2 YNNKEL (reference sequence). The CDR3 spans 14 residues. V dropped 5 bases and J dropped 2; count of bases not matched to a gene: 5. Here the CDR3 reads CASSKDRVPYEQYF. DNA for the CDR3: TGTGCCAGCAGCAAGGACAGGGTTCCCTACGAGCAGTACTTC.

This clonotype was found a few times. The chain is built from TRBV11-2 and TRBJ2-7; possibly TRBD1 for D (5 bases). V was cut by 5 bases and J by 0 bases, with 17 bases left in between. The germline gives CDR1 SGHAT, CDR2 FQNNGV. CDR3 size: 16 residues. CDR3: CASSTRQSQVSYEQYF. CDR3 nucleotides: TGTGCCAGCAGCACAAGACAGTCCCAAGTCTCCTACGAGCAGTACTTC.

The sample holds one count of this clonotype. This CDR3 fails to terminate in the conserved phenylalanine or tryptophan, so it likely reflects a read error. The gene calls are TRBV5-1 and TRBJ1-4, with 8 bases identical to TRBD1. This CDR3 comprises 14 residues. V lost 4 bases and J lost 10; bases outside the gene matches: 9. CDR1 and CDR2 from the germline V gene are SGHRS and YFSETQ. In nucleotides, the CDR3 is TGCGCCAGCAGCGGCGACAGGGGAGAAGGAAAACTGTTTTCT. It codes for CASSGDRGEGKLFS.

V and J are TRBV12-3 or TRBV12-4 and TRBJ2-1, with a tentative D call TRBD2 (5 bases). V lost 7 bases and J lost 7, with 17 bases in between. This CDR3 is 14 amino acids long. CDR3 loop: CASTLQGPGNEQFF. In nucleotides, the CDR3 is TGTGCCAGCACCCTTCAAGGCCCGGGGAATGAGCAGTTCTTC.

This clonotype was observed a few times. The chain has TRBV5-1 and TRBJ2-1; TRBD2 is a possible D gene (7 bases). Germline loops: CDR1 SGHRS, CDR2 YFSETQ. Trimming removed 1 base from V and 7 bases from J, with 12 bases in between. The CDR3 runs 14 residues. The CDR3 nucleotides are TGCGCCAGCAGCTTGTCGGGGGGCCTAAATGAGCAGTTCTTC. This gives the protein CASSLSGGLNEQFF.

V usage is TRBV4-1 and J usage is TRBJ2-7; D is ambiguous. Trimming cost V 1 base and J 4 bases, with 5 bases left between them. This CDR3 spans 12 amino acids. Germline-derived CDR1 and CDR2 are MGHRA and YSYEKL. The CDR3 nucleotides are TGCGCCAGCAGCCAAGGAAATTACGAGCAGTACTTC. It encodes CASSQGNYEQYF.

The chain combines TRBV2 with TRBJ2-7; unclear D gene. This CDR3 is built from 15 residues. Germline loops: CDR1 SNHLY, CDR2 FYNNEI. Trimming removed 1 base at V and 2 bases at J, with 12 bases between. The CDR3 nucleotides are TGTGCCAGCAGTGAAGACGGTGGCCAGGCCTACGAGCAGTACTTC. Residues: CASSEDGGQAYEQYF.

J is TRBJ1-4 and V is TRBV27, with unresolved D. Germline V gene data show CDR1 as MNHEY and CDR2 as SMNVEV (reference sequence). CDR3 length equals 16 residues. V lost 2 bases and J lost 8, with 18 bases in between. The CDR3 DNA reads TGTGCCAGCAGTTTAGTTTTCGAGAGGGTGGGCGAAAAACTGTTTTTT. Amino acids: CASSLVFERVGEKLFF.

This clonotype was detected only a few times. This chain uses TRBV6-5 with TRBJ1-4; the match to TRBD1 covers 10 bases. CDR1 is MNHEY, CDR2 SVGAGI, per germline. The CDR3 loop spans 16 amino acids. Trimming cost V 7 bases and J 8 bases; bases outside gene matches: 13. The CDR3 coding sequence is TGTGCCAGCAAAGTTTTTCCGGGACAGGGGTCCGAAAAACTGTTTTTT. This codes for CASKVFPGQGSEKLFF.

This rearrangement joins TRBV6-1 to TRBJ1-6; D may be TRBD1 (5 bases). The germline CDR1 and CDR2 sequences are MNHNS and SASEGT. Deletions cut 6 bases from V and 10 bases from J, with 19 bases between. There are 15 residues in the CDR3. CDR3 nucleotide sequence: TGTGCCAGCAGATCAGACAGTGGAGAGAGGTCACCCCTCCACTTT. It translates to CASRSDSGERSPLHF.

The chain recombines TRBV12-3 or TRBV12-4 with TRBJ1-3; a possible D gene is TRBD1 (6 bases). With 4 bases removed from V and 4 bases from J, the gap between germline ends came to 14 bases. The length of the CDR3 is 15 residues. For the CDR3, the DNA is TGTGCCAGCAGTTACAGGGTCCGCGGAGGAAACACCATATATTTT. This codes for CASSYRVRGGNTIYF.

This clonotype was found once. The J gene is TRBJ2-3, the V gene TRBV4-1; D remains unclear. There are 14 residues in the CDR3. With 4 bases removed from V and 4 bases from J, the gap between germline ends came to 12 bases. Looked up from germline, CDR1 is MGHRA and CDR2 is YSYEKL. The CDR3 loop is CASSPSMASDTQYF. The CDR3 DNA reads as TGCGCCAGCAGCCCCTCTATGGCATCAGATACGCAGTATTTT.

As concerns this clonotype: A read error may account for a junction end that differs from germline. The CDR3 loop reads CASHVLAEIYEQDF. The CDR3 coding sequence is TGTGCCAGCCATGTCCTAGCAGAAATTTACGAGCAGGACTTC. J is TRBJ2-7 and V is TRBV9; TRBD2 is a possible D gene (5 bases). The CDR3 contains 14 residues. Per germline, CDR1 SGDLS and CDR2 YYNGEE. Complete variable domain (other parts from reference TRBV9 and TRBJ2-7): DSGVTQTPKHLITATGQRVTLRCSPRSGDLSVYWYQQSLDQGLQFLIQYYNGEERAKGNILERFSAQQFPDLHSELNLSSLELGDSALYFCASHVLAEIYEQDFGPGTRLTVT.

The sample holds a few counts of this clonotype. This sequence joins TRBV9 and TRBJ2-7, with a weak D call TRBD2 (7 bases). The ends were cut back, 3 bases at V and 1 base at J, with 17 bases in the middle. Germline V CDR1 and CDR2: SGDLS, YYNGEE. This CDR3 has 16 residues. The CDR3 here is CASSEGGGAWSYEQYF. The DNA for the CDR3 is TGTGCCAGCAGCGAGGGGGGGGGCGCGTGGTCCTACGAGCAGTACTTC.

This clonotype has a handful of counts. The chain recombines TRBV5-1 with TRBJ2-5, with unresolved D. CDR3 size: 13 residues. V shed 1 base and J shed 2 bases, with 6 bases lying between them. Germline CDR1 SGHRS, CDR2 YFSETQ. The CDR3 DNA follows: TGCGCCAGCAGCTTGTACAGACAAGAGACCCAGTACTTC. It codes for CASSLYRQETQYF.